Shown below are 8 T cell receptor beta chains from a single sample sequenced in a study of T cells in Graves' hyperthyroidism and ophthalmopathy. Authors of the study amplified TCR beta CDR3 regions from RNA transcripts. The HTBI primer set served for first-round RT-PCR of the TCR CDR3. TCRdb independently ran MiXCR on the multiplex PCR reads; one entry per CDR3 protein. The repertoire holds approximately 590,000 distinct CDR3 sequences, under 60% seen once, with nearly 8.5% in the top ten. Sequenced: peripheral blood or thyroid tissue (not recorded which). These receptors all come from a woman aged 18-35 years with Graves' hyperthyroidism.

This clonotype was observed a handful of times. The chain joins TRBV7-8 to TRBJ2-7; no definite D call. CDR1 is SGHVS and CDR2 is FQNEAQ in the germline V gene. The CDR3 length is 14 residues. Trimming stripped 5 bases from V and 1 base from J, with 12 bases between. Here the CDR3 reads CASSHSLGSYEQYF. As DNA, the CDR3 is TGTGCCAGCAGCCACAGCCTCGGGTCCTACGAGCAGTACTTC.

A remark on this clonotype: A much larger clone is a single base away; this may be a read error. V usage is TRBV2 and J usage is TRBJ2-6, with 9 bases fitting TRBD1. Near its end, the DNA agrees better with TRBJ2-5, so the J call may be wrong. This CDR3 has 15 amino acids. Germline V gene lookup returns CDR1 SNHLY and CDR2 FYNNEI. The CDR3 loop is CASSDVWTGEETQYF. Here the CDR3 DNA reads TGTGCCAGCAGTGATGTTTGGACAGGGGAAGAGACCCAGTACTTC.

The rearrangement joins TRBV20-1 to TRBJ2-5; 7 nucleotides match TRBD1. Germline CDR1 reads DFQATT; CDR2 reads SNEGSKA (reference sequence). V shed 1 base, J shed 6 bases, and the junction held 8 bases outside the gene matches. This CDR3 is built from 14 residues. CDR3 sequence (DNA): TGCAGTGCTAGAGGGGACAGCGAAAGAAAGACCCAGTACTTC. Translating it yields CSARGDSERKTQYF.

The chain joins TRBV2 to TRBJ1-5; D not resolved. V was clipped by 4 bases and J by 1 base, with 14 bases between them. From germline, CDR1 is SNHLY and CDR2 FYNNEI. The CDR3 consists of 16 residues. The CDR3 DNA is TGTGCCAGCAGTGGTGGGGAGGGAATAAGCAATCAGCCCCAGCATTTT. It translates to CASSGGEGISNQPQHF.

The CDR3 coding sequence is TGTGCCAGCAGTGCTTCGGGAGGACAGGGGGGTGGCACTGAAGCTTTCTTT. This encodes CASSASGGQGGGTEAFF. The chain combines TRBV7-6 with TRBJ1-1, with TRBD1 matching 10 bases. This CDR3 has 17 amino acids. Germline V gene sequence: CDR1 SGHVS, CDR2 FNYEAQ. Unmatched junction bases numbered 14, after V lost 6 bases and J lost 4 bases.

Concerning this clonotype itself: The junction shows a germline mismatch at one end, possibly a read error. This chain links TRBV10-3 with TRBJ1-3; D is perhaps TRBD1 (5 bases). The germline gives CDR1 ENHRY, CDR2 SYGVKD. The CDR3 loop spans 15 amino acids. The CDR3 sequence is CASSFQGGPGNTIYF. DNA for the CDR3: TGTGCCAGCAGTTTCCAGGGAGGGCCTGGAAACACCATATATTTT.

The genes are TRBV7-6 and TRBJ1-4, with a tentative D call TRBD1 (6 bases). The germline gives CDR1 SGHVS, CDR2 FNYEAQ. The V end lost 5 bases, the J end lost 5 bases, and 12 bases lay between the germline ends. This CDR3 region has 14 residues. The CDR3 nucleotides are TGTGCCAGCAGCGTGGACAGCTTGAATGAAAAACTGTTTTTT. Amino acid sequence: CASSVDSLNEKLFF.

This clonotype showed up many times. This chain links TRBV7-8 with TRBJ1-2; tentatively, D is TRBD1 (5 bases). Trimming left V 3 bases short and J 7 bases short, with 12 bases between. CDR3 length equals 13 residues. Per germline, CDR1 SGHVS and CDR2 FQNEAQ. CDR3 loop: CASSFGWGTGYTF. CDR3 sequence (DNA): TGTGCCAGCAGCTTTGGGTGGGGGACTGGCTACACCTTC.